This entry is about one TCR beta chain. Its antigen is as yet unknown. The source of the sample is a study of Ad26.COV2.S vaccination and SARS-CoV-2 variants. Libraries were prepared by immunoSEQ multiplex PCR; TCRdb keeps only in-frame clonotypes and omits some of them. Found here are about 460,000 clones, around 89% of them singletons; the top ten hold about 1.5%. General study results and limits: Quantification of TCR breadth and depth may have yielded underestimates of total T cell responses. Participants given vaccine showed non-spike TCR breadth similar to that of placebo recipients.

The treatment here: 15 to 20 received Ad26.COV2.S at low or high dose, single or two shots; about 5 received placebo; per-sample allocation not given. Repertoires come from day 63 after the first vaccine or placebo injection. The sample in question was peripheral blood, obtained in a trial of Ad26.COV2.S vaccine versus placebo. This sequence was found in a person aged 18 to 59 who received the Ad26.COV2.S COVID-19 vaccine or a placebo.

In nucleotides, the CDR3 is TGTGCCAGCAGTCAAACCAGCATTATCTACGAGCAGTACTTC. Translating it yields CASSQTSIIYEQYF. The rearrangement links TRBV2 to TRBJ2-7; no reliable D call. Germline values: CDR1 SNHLY, CDR2 FYNNEI. There are 14 residues in the CDR3. Trimming cost V 5 bases and J 3 bases, with 14 bases left between them.